The clone carrying this T cell receptor (beta chain) was seen a handful of times. Its target is unknown. The data derive from a study of T cells after yellow fever vaccination. Study summary: Preparation used SMART-Seq v4 Ultra Low Input for the low-cell-number fractions.

A 5'RACE template-switching step, the method used to make TCR cDNA, added a universal primer site and UMIs. TCRdb redid the calling of the 5' RACE reads with MiXCR, one entry per CDR3 protein. The sample contains nearly 350,000 distinct CDR3 sequences, around 8.1% of which appear only once. Study-wide results and caveats: Post-booster repertoires contained most primary-vaccination clones again (96% CD4, about 90% CD8).

This CDR3 has 17 amino acids. V lost 0 bases to trimming and J lost 5 bases; unmatched junction nucleotides: 11. Germline CDR1 is SGHAT and CDR2 is FQNNGV. Sequenced material: PBMCs, taken about 49 days after the first yellow fever vaccination. The receptor comes from a man aged 18 to 30 who received the YFV17D yellow fever vaccine. V usage is TRBV11-2 and J usage is TRBJ2-3, with TRBD2 identical over 7 bases. The CDR3 sequence: CASSLEYQRGPRDTQYF. CDR3 nucleotide sequence: TGTGCCAGCAGCTTAGAATACCAGCGGGGCCCGAGAGATACGCAGTATTTT.